What follows are 32 T cell receptor beta chains derived from one specimen sequenced in a study of T cells in Graves' hyperthyroidism and ophthalmopathy. Amplification of TCR beta CDR3 regions used RNA as the template. HTBI primers were employed in a first-round RT-PCR of the TCR CDR3. TCRdb independently ran MiXCR on the multiplex PCR reads; one entry per CDR3 protein. The sample includes 300,000 to 500,000 distinct CDR3 sequences, about 16% of them seen just once. Sample: blood. The receptors derive from a woman aged 25-40 years with Graves' hyperthyroidism.

The V gene is TRBV19, the J gene TRBJ2-3, with D possibly called TRBD1 or TRBD2 (5 bases each). V lost 3 bases to trimming and J lost 8 bases, with 6 bases between them. Germline V lookup: CDR1 LNHDA, CDR2 SQIVND (reference sequence). This CDR3 is built from 11 residues. The CDR3 protein is CASSMGTTQYF. Here the CDR3 DNA reads TGTGCCAGTAGTATGGGGACTACGCAGTATTTT.

The CDR3 sequence: CAISESRQRSPLHF. CDR3 nucleotides: TGTGCCATCAGTGAGTCGAGACAGCGTTCACCCCTCCACTTT. This chain connects TRBV10-3 to TRBJ1-6; a weak D match, TRBD1 (5 bases). Germline CDR1 and CDR2: ENHRY and SYGVKD. There are 14 residues in the CDR3. V lost 0 bases and J lost 9, with 9 bases in between.

The table lists this clonotype with a few counts. V usage is TRBV5-5 and J usage is TRBJ2-1; 11 positions agree with TRBD2. The germline gives CDR1 SGHKS, CDR2 YYEKEE (reference sequence). V was pared by 2 bases and J by 7 bases, with 11 bases of the junction left unmatched. This CDR3 is 17 amino acids long. The CDR3 protein is CASSFVAGGRATNEQFF. In DNA form, the CDR3 reads TGTGCCAGCAGCTTCGTAGCGGGAGGGCGAGCTACGAATGAGCAGTTCTTC.

V gene TRBV4-1 combines with J gene TRBJ2-2, with a possible D match to TRBD1 (6 bases). The V and J ends lost 0 bases and 1 base respectively, with 9 bases between them. The CDR3 sequence is 16 residues long. The germline CDR1 and CDR2 sequences are MGHRA and YSYEKL. In DNA form, the CDR3 reads TGCGCCAGCAGCCAAGAAGGGACAATGAACACCGGGGAGCTGTTTTTT. Translating gives CASSQEGTMNTGELFF.

This clonotype was seen many times. CDR3 in amino acids: CASSQPTTANTGELFF. As DNA, the CDR3 is TGTGCCAGCAGCCAACCGACGACAGCAAACACCGGGGAGCTGTTTTTT. The chain recombines TRBV3-1 with TRBJ2-2, with TRBD1 as a possible D gene (5 bases). Trimming removed 2 bases at V and 2 bases at J, with 12 bases between. In germline, CDR1 is LGHDT, CDR2 YNNKEL (reference sequence). The CDR3 spans 16 residues. Complete variable domain (other parts from reference TRBV3-1 and TRBJ2-2): DTAVSQTPKYLVTQMGNDKSIKCEQNLGHDTMYWYKQDSKKFLKIMFSYNNKELIINETVPNRFSPKSPDKAHLNLHINSLELGDSAVYFCASSQPTTANTGELFFGEGSRLTVL.

This clonotype has a count of ten or more. The V call is TRBV6-1, the J call TRBJ2-7; tentatively, D is TRBD1 (6 bases). Between the trimmed V and J ends, which lost 5 bases and 1 base, there was a span of 12 bases. This CDR3 spans 14 amino acids. Germline CDR1 MNHNS, CDR2 SASEGT. CDR3: CASSPKGQSYEQYF. Here the CDR3 DNA reads TGTGCCAGCAGTCCAAAAGGACAGTCCTACGAGCAGTACTTC.

This clonotype was observed a handful of times. This chain connects TRBV29-1 to TRBJ1-5; D might be TRBD1 (5 bases). The germline gives CDR1 SQVTM, CDR2 ANQGSEA. V was cut by 5 bases and J by 4 bases, with 12 bases left in between. The CDR3 consists of 13 residues. The CDR3 bases are TGCAGCGTTTCGGGGGGAAGGAATCAGCCCCAGCATTTT. Amino acids: CSVSGGRNQPQHF.

The V and J genes are TRBV5-5 and TRBJ2-2, with D perhaps being TRBD1 or TRBD2 (5 bases each). CDR3 length: 13 amino acids. The germline gives CDR1 SGHKS, CDR2 YYEKEE (reference sequence). Trimming shortened V by 2 bases and J by 8 bases, and 10 bases separated the two germline ends. Written as DNA, the CDR3 is TGTGCCAGCAGCTTCGGGACCGGTGGGGAGCTGTTTTTT. Translated: CASSFGTGGELFF.

Ten or more counts support this clonotype. CDR3 sequence (DNA): TGTGCCAGCAGCTTATTCAAGCGGGACTCCTACGAGCAGTACTTC. This sequence encodes CASSLFKRDSYEQYF. The rearrangement uses TRBV7-9 and TRBJ2-7, with 7 positions matching TRBD2. V lost 2 bases, J lost 0 bases, and 4 bases stayed unmatched. This CDR3 spans 15 amino acids. Germline V lookup: CDR1 SEHNR, CDR2 FQNEAQ (reference sequence).

This clonotype was recorded a few times. The chain carries TRBV6-1 and TRBJ1-2, with 10 nucleotides matching TRBD1. Trimming at V came to 5 bases and at J to 6 bases, leaving 3 bases not matched to a gene. The CDR3 totals 13 residues. Germline CDR1 and CDR2: MNHNS and SASEGT. The CDR3 sequence: CASSRQGADGYTF. The DNA of the CDR3 is TGTGCCAGCAGTCGACAGGGGGCGGATGGCTACACCTTC.

There are a few counts of this clonotype. The rearrangement uses TRBV3-1 and TRBJ1-2; D is undetermined. This CDR3 spans 12 amino acids. The germline V gene has CDR1 LGHDT and CDR2 YNNKEL (reference sequence). Trimming took 1 base from V and 4 from J, leaving 4 bases between them. As DNA, the CDR3 is TGTGCCAGCAGCCAAGTATTCTATGGCTACACCTTC. It translates to CASSQVFYGYTF.

This chain joins TRBV11-3 and TRBJ2-2, with 8 positions matching TRBD2. From germline, CDR1 is SGHNT and CDR2 YENEEA. The CDR3 length is 15 residues. The V segment lost 5 bases and the J segment 4 bases; nucleotides outside the gene matches: 6. The chain's CDR3 is CASSPRGGVTGELFF. Here the CDR3 DNA reads TGTGCCAGCAGCCCACGGGGGGGAGTCACCGGGGAGCTGTTTTTT.

This clonotype showed up many times. The CDR3 is CASSFSVLDEQFF. CDR3 DNA: TGTGCCAGCAGTTTTTCCGTCTTGGATGAGCAGTTCTTC. V usage is TRBV12-3 or TRBV12-4 and J usage is TRBJ2-1; D unclear. CDR3 length: 13 amino acids. With 3 bases removed from V and 8 bases from J, the gap between germline ends came to 11 bases.

This clonotype was found a few times. CDR3 DNA: TGTGCCAGCAACACCCGGGATTTCGCTGAAGCTTTCTTT. Protein sequence: CASNTRDFAEAFF. The chain links TRBV28 to TRBJ1-1; no definite D call. Trimming stripped 7 bases from V and 6 bases from J, with 15 bases between. Germline V gene data show CDR1 as MDHEN and CDR2 as SYDVKM. The CDR3 has 13 residues.

Many counts were recorded for this clonotype. The chain has TRBV28 and TRBJ2-1, with 8 bases fitting TRBD1. Germline CDR1 and CDR2: MDHEN and SYDVKM. The CDR3 sequence is 16 residues long. V dropped 3 bases and J dropped 7; count of bases not matched to a gene: 11. DNA of the CDR3: TGTGCCAGCAGTTTTGGGGTCAGGGGGCGTCTGAATGAGCAGTTCTTC. As protein: CASSFGVRGRLNEQFF.

This clonotype was detected only a few times. The chain has TRBV5-1 and TRBJ2-5; D might be TRBD2 (5 bases). The V and J ends lost 6 bases and 5 bases respectively, with 17 bases between them. Germline CDR1 reads SGHRS; CDR2 reads YFSETQ. The CDR3 spans 14 residues. CDR3 in amino acids: CASKMGASLETQYF. The CDR3 DNA reads TGCGCCAGCAAAATGGGCGCTAGCCTGGAGACCCAGTACTTC.

This clonotype has at least ten counts. The J gene is TRBJ1-2, the V gene TRBV12-3 or TRBV12-4; tentative D call: TRBD1 (5 bases). Trimming shortened V by 3 bases and J by 5 bases, and 13 bases separated the two germline ends. The CDR3 extends over 14 amino acids. The CDR3 is CASSFQGSEYGYTF. The CDR3 DNA reads as TGTGCCAGCAGTTTCCAGGGATCGGAGTATGGCTACACCTTC.

This clonotype was seen at least ten times. This rearrangement joins TRBV2 to TRBJ2-1; D not certain. Looked up from germline, CDR1 is SNHLY and CDR2 is FYNNEI. The CDR3 length is 13 residues. Trimming left V 6 bases short and J 5 bases short, with 11 bases between. The CDR3 region has the DNA TGTGCCAGCAGAGGGCCAGACAACAATGAGCAGTTCTTC. Translating gives CASRGPDNNEQFF.

This clonotype turned up a few times. This could be a read error, since a much larger clone is one nucleotide away. The CDR3 DNA reads as TGTGCCAGCAGTTCCCCGGGGGCCCCCTCGGATGAGCAGTACTTC. Its translation: CASSSPGAPSDEQYF. The rearrangement joins TRBV28 to TRBJ2-7, with D perhaps being TRBD1 or TRBD2 (6 bases each). There are 15 residues in the CDR3. Germline values: CDR1 MDHEN, CDR2 SYDVKM. V was trimmed by 4 bases and J by 7 bases, leaving 20 bases between them. Based on the CDR3 plus reference TRBV28 and TRBJ2-7, the full variable domain is DVKVTQSSRYLVKRTGEKVFLECVQDMDHENMFWYRQDPGLGLRLIYFSYDVKMKEKGDIPEGYSVSREKKERFSLILESASTNQTSMYLCASSSPGAPSDEQYFGPGTRLTVT.

This clonotype was detected many times. The chain couples TRBV12-3 or TRBV12-4 to TRBJ2-5; D remains unclear. The CDR3 has 13 amino acids. The germline V and J ends were trimmed by 1 base and 7 bases, with 10 bases remaining between them. The chain's CDR3 is CASSLEGRGTQYF. DNA of the CDR3: TGTGCCAGCAGTTTAGAGGGTCGAGGGACCCAGTACTTC.

This clonotype turned up a few times. This chain links TRBV20-1 with TRBJ2-7; 14 bases line up with TRBD2. Germline CDR1 is DFQATT and CDR2 is SNEGSKA (reference sequence). The CDR3 has 15 residues. Unmatched junction bases numbered 4, after V lost 0 bases and J lost 6 bases. The CDR3 coding sequence is TGCAGTGCTAGAGACACCGGGACTAGCGGGAGCGAGCAGTACTTC. This translates into CSARDTGTSGSEQYF.

The chain is built from TRBV24-1 and TRBJ2-7, with D possibly called TRBD1 or TRBD2 (5 bases each). The CDR3 spans 13 residues. V was clipped by 3 bases and J by 5 bases, with 10 bases between them. Germline CDR1 and CDR2: KGHDR and SFDVKD. CDR3 sequence: CATSDGTVDEQYF. CDR3 nucleotides: TGTGCCACCAGTGATGGGACGGTAGACGAGCAGTACTTC.

This clonotype was detected many times. V gene TRBV28 combines with J gene TRBJ2-5; D unresolved. Trimming shortened V by 5 bases and J by 1 base, and 11 bases separated the two germline ends. Germline V lookup: CDR1 MDHEN, CDR2 SYDVKM. CDR3 size: 14 residues. Here the CDR3 DNA reads TGTGCCAGCAGTCTCACACTGATCCAAGAGACCCAGTACTTC. Its protein product is CASSLTLIQETQYF.

This clonotype has a handful of counts. This rearrangement joins TRBV6-1 to TRBJ1-5; the D is unclear. The V end was cut by 4 bases, the J end by 6 bases, with 10 bases between. Germline-derived CDR1 and CDR2 are MNHNS and SASEGT. This CDR3 spans 13 amino acids. The CDR3 here is CASSAWRSQPQHF. The CDR3, as DNA: TGTGCCAGCAGTGCCTGGCGTAGTCAGCCCCAGCATTTT.

This clonotype has only a few counts. V and J are TRBV25-1 and TRBJ2-1, with D possibly matching TRBD1 (6 bases). CDR1 and CDR2 from the germline V gene are MGHDK and SYGVNS. The CDR3 consists of 16 residues. Trimming pared 2 bases from V and 4 bases from J, leaving 15 bases between. CDR3 region: CASSEPRGANYNEQFF. In DNA, the CDR3 is TGTGCCAGCAGTGAACCCAGGGGCGCAAATTACAATGAGCAGTTCTTC.

This clonotype was recorded at least ten times. CDR3 residues: CASSPRPSGRAPKDDEQFF. In nucleotides, the CDR3 is TGTGCCAGCAGCCCGCGGCCTAGCGGGAGGGCCCCAAAAGACGATGAGCAGTTCTTC. The V and J genes are TRBV27 and TRBJ2-1, with 12 bases matching TRBD2. J lost 8 bases, V lost 6 bases, and 20 bases had no gene match. This CDR3 comprises 19 residues. The germline CDR1 and CDR2 sequences are MNHEY and SMNVEV (reference sequence).

This clonotype occurred a few times. The CDR3 nucleotides read TGTGCCAGCAGTTCGGGACTAGCGGGAGGGTATGGGTACTTC. Encoded protein: CASSSGLAGGYGYF. The V gene is TRBV12-3 or TRBV12-4, the J gene TRBJ2-5; 16 positions agree with TRBD2. Trimming cost V 4 bases and J 13 bases; bases outside gene matches: 6. The CDR3 spans 14 residues.

The chain uses TRBV20-1 and TRBJ1-5; D is undetermined. The ends were cut back, 2 bases at V and 4 bases at J, with 9 bases in the middle. Germline CDR1 reads DFQATT; CDR2 reads SNEGSKA (reference sequence). The CDR3 covers 13 residues. CDR3 region: CSARTRINQPQHF. CDR3 nucleotide sequence: TGCAGTGCTAGAACCAGAATTAATCAGCCCCAGCATTTT.

The chain combines TRBV30 with TRBJ2-3; 10 bases fit TRBD1. This CDR3 spans 16 amino acids. Germline V gene lookup returns CDR1 GTSNPN and CDR2 SVGIG (reference sequence). The V gene end was trimmed by 0 bases and the J gene end by 3 bases; junction bases not matched to a gene: 6. The DNA for the CDR3 is TGTGCCTGGAGTGTACGACAGGGGGCTAGGACAGATACGCAGTATTTT. Amino acids: CAWSVRQGARTDTQYF.

The gene calls are TRBV5-1 and TRBJ2-5; TRBD1 matches 8 bases. Germline loops: CDR1 SGHRS, CDR2 YFSETQ. The V and J ends lost 4 bases and 4 bases, in that order; junction bases with no gene match: 6. There are 14 residues in the CDR3. The CDR3 loop reads CASSIGTGRETQYF. CDR3 in DNA: TGCGCCAGCAGCATCGGGACAGGCCGAGAGACCCAGTACTTC.

The rearrangement links TRBV30 to TRBJ2-2; D not resolved. CDR1 and CDR2 (germline): GTSNPN, SVGIG (reference sequence). This CDR3 region has 12 residues. The V end lost 5 bases, the J end lost 6 bases, and 10 bases lay between the germline ends. CDR3 DNA sequence: TGTGCCTGGGCCGACGGGCCCGGGGAGCTGTTTTTT. Translated: CAWADGPGELFF.

V usage is TRBV6-1 and J usage is TRBJ2-7; D may be TRBD2 (6 bases). The germline V and J ends were trimmed by 5 bases and 4 bases, with 15 bases remaining between them. The CDR3 runs to 14 residues. Germline CDR1 and CDR2: MNHNS and SASEGT. The CDR3: CASSRGTGEYEQYF. The CDR3 DNA is TGTGCCAGCAGTCGCGGGACCGGAGAATACGAGCAGTACTTC.